This T cell receptor (beta chain) was sequenced for a study of cytomegalovirus exposure and HLA in healthy donors. Study findings and constraints: Immune exposure was documented only through CMV serostatus.

Trimming left V 5 bases short and J 2 bases short, with 12 bases between. Germline lookup yields CDR1 LNHDA and CDR2 SQIVND (reference sequence). The CDR3 is 14 residues long. PCR employed 60 Vbeta and 13 Jbeta primers. The protocol was immunoSEQ multiplex PCR, while the TCRdb copy is restricted to in-frame clones and leaves out a portion. The table shows about 130,000 clones, with roughly 74% occurring only once. For this clone: Its specificity is unknown.

The chain has TRBV19 and TRBJ1-2; D unresolved. The sequence derives from a woman between 50 and 59 years old in good health and CMV-seropositive. Sequencing input: PBMCs. CDR3 DNA sequence: TGTGCCAGTAGTGGACTAAGTGAAAACTATGGCTACACCTTC. This gives the protein CASSGLSENYGYTF.